This is a list of T cell receptor beta chains from one sample in a study of cytomegalovirus exposure and HLA in healthy donors. The assay was immunoSEQ multiplex PCR, and TCRdb's table has in-frame clones only and misses some. The sample lists 150,000 to 200,000 clones; about 90% were seen once. Sample: PBMCs. These receptors all stem from a woman under 40 in good health and CMV-seronegative. Both conserved end residues are part of each CDR3. The D gene is left open where the match is weak. The listing skips clone size in some rows; elsewhere it reads once, few, many or a size class.

J: TRBJ2-7; D: -; size: -; V: TRBV27; CDR3: CASSLKWRDYEQYF; DNA: TGTGCCAGCAGTTTAAAGTGGCGGGACTACGAGCAGTACTTC
J: TRBJ2-1; D: TRBD2; size: -; V: TRBV6-1; CDR3: CASPSGRGNEQFF; DNA: TGTGCCAGCCCTAGCGGGAGGGGTAATGAGCAGTTCTTC
J: TRBJ2-1; D: TRBD2; size: -; V: TRBV5-1; CDR3: CASSLMRGGRDEQFF; DNA: TGCGCCAGCAGCCTGATGAGGGGAGGGAGAGATGAGCAGTTCTTC
J: TRBJ1-1; D: -; size: once; V: TRBV7-9; CDR3: CASSLGSEAFF; DNA: TGTGCCAGCAGCTTAGGATCTGAAGCTTTCTTT
J: TRBJ2-4; D: TRBD1; size: -; V: TRBV7-3; CDR3: CASSWTYRTGTIEDIQYF; DNA: TGTGCCAGCAGCTGGACTTACCGGACAGGGACAATTGAGGACATTCAGTACTTC
J: TRBJ1-2; D: -; size: -; V: TRBV5-4; CDR3: CASSLRQANYGYTF; DNA: TGTGCCAGCAGCTTGAGACAAGCTAACTATGGCTACACCTTC
J: TRBJ2-7; D: TRBD1; size: -; V: TRBV7-6; CDR3: CASSSTGAGYEQYF; DNA: TGTGCCAGCAGCTCGACAGGGGCGGGGTACGAGCAGTACTTC
J: TRBJ2-7; D: -; size: -; V: TRBV27; CDR3: CASKKWGGPDEQYF; DNA: TGTGCCAGCAAAAAGTGGGGTGGGCCCGACGAGCAGTACTTC
J: TRBJ2-1; D: -; size: -; V: TRBV6-1; CDR3: CASSPTGRTFGEQFF; DNA: TGTGCCAGCAGTCCGACGGGGAGGACCTTTGGGGAGCAGTTCTTC
J: TRBJ2-1; D: -; size: -; V: TRBV4-1; CDR3: CASSLQSSSYNEQFF; DNA: TGCGCCAGCAGCCTCCAGAGTAGCTCCTACAATGAGCAGTTCTTC
J: TRBJ2-1; D: -; size: -; V: TRBV5-1; CDR3: CASSQTGPQFF; DNA: TGCGCCAGCAGCCAAACGGGGCCTCAGTTCTTC
J: TRBJ2-7; D: -; size: -; V: TRBV6-5; CDR3: CASSGRGKTYEQYF; DNA: TGTGCCAGCAGTGGAAGGGGCAAGACCTACGAGCAGTACTTC
J: TRBJ2-2; D: TRBD2; size: -; V: TRBV29-1; CDR3: CSVAGLAGGNTGELFF; DNA: TGCAGCGTCGCGGGACTAGCGGGAGGGAATACCGGGGAGCTGTTTTTT
J: TRBJ1-2; D: -; size: once; V: TRBV18; CDR3: CASSRRDIRRANYGYTF; DNA: TGTGCCAGCTCCCGCCGGGACATTCGAAGAGCTAACTATGGCTACACCTTC
J: TRBJ1-6; D: -; size: -; V: TRBV6-5; CDR3: CASSKSSYNSPLHF; DNA: TGTGCCAGCAGTAAAAGCTCCTATAATTCACCCCTCCACTTT
J: TRBJ2-7; D: -; size: -; V: TRBV2; CDR3: CASSGDRAYEQYF; DNA: TGTGCCAGCAGTGGAGACCGTGCCTACGAGCAGTACTTC
J: TRBJ2-2; D: TRBD1; size: -; V: TRBV6-5; CDR3: CASSLGQMNTGELFF; DNA: TGTGCCAGCAGCCTGGGACAGATGAACACCGGGGAGCTGTTTTTT
J: TRBJ1-2; D: -; size: -; V: TRBV5-4; CDR3: CASSPWTDSEYGYTF; DNA: TGTGCCAGCAGCCCGTGGACAGATTCGGAGTATGGCTACACCTTC
J: TRBJ2-7; D: -; size: -; V: TRBV11-3; CDR3: CASSLGPPYEQYF; DNA: TGTGCCAGCAGCTTAGGTCCCCCCTACGAGCAGTACTTC
J: TRBJ2-1; D: TRBD2; size: -; V: TRBV29-1; CDR3: CSVGGGRAHEQFF; DNA: TGCAGCGTTGGGGGCGGGAGGGCCCATGAGCAGTTCTTC
J: TRBJ2-3; D: -; size: few; V: TRBV7-9; CDR3: CASSLSITDTQYF; DNA: TGTGCCAGCAGCTTATCTATCACAGATACGCAGTATTTT
J: TRBJ2-7; D: -; size: few; V: TRBV6-1; CDR3: CASSTGTYEQYF; DNA: TGTGCCAGCTCAACGGGAACGTACGAGCAGTACTTC
J: TRBJ1-3; D: -; size: few; V: TRBV4-3; CDR3: CASSQLTGTGNTIYF; DNA: TGCGCCAGCAGCCAGTTGACGGGTACTGGAAACACCATATATTTT
J: TRBJ1-3; D: -; size: -; V: TRBV11-3; CDR3: CASSGGNTIYF; DNA: TGTGCCAGCAGCGGGGGAAACACCATATATTTT
J: TRBJ1-2; D: TRBD1; size: few; V: TRBV28; CDR3: CASSDRVGYTF; DNA: TGTGCCAGCAGTGACAGGGTTGGCTACACCTTC
J: TRBJ1-2; D: TRBD1; size: -; V: TRBV18; CDR3: CASSPGQATVYGYTF; DNA: TGTGCCAGCTCACCGGGACAGGCGACCGTCTATGGCTACACCTTC
J: TRBJ2-2; D: -; size: -; V: TRBV10-3; CDR3: CAISDQNTGELFF; DNA: TGTGCCATCTCGGACCAAAACACCGGGGAGCTGTTTTTT
J: TRBJ2-3; D: -; size: -; V: TRBV29-1; CDR3: CSVGGGLGVDTQYF; DNA: TGCAGCGTGGGGGGCGGACTGGGGGTCGATACGCAGTATTTT
J: TRBJ1-5; D: -; size: -; V: TRBV29-1; CDR3: CSVGFSNQPQHF; DNA: TGCAGCGTTGGCTTTAGCAATCAGCCCCAGCATTTT
J: TRBJ2-7; D: TRBD1; size: -; V: TRBV5-1; CDR3: CASSPTGQGVGEQYF; DNA: TGCGCCAGCAGCCCAACGGGACAGGGGGTGGGAGAGCAGTACTTC
J: TRBJ2-7; D: -; size: -; V: TRBV11-2; CDR3: CASSFTGGAYEQYF; DNA: TGTGCCAGCAGCTTTACAGGGGGGGCCTACGAGCAGTACTTC
J: TRBJ1-5; D: -; size: -; V: TRBV10-2; CDR3: CASSDRPDQPQHF; DNA: TGCGCCAGCAGTGACAGACCGGATCAGCCCCAGCATTTT
J: TRBJ2-7; D: TRBD1; size: -; V: TRBV7-2; CDR3: CASRRDRGGAYEQYF; DNA: TGTGCCAGCAGACGGGACAGGGGAGGTGCCTACGAGCAGTACTTC